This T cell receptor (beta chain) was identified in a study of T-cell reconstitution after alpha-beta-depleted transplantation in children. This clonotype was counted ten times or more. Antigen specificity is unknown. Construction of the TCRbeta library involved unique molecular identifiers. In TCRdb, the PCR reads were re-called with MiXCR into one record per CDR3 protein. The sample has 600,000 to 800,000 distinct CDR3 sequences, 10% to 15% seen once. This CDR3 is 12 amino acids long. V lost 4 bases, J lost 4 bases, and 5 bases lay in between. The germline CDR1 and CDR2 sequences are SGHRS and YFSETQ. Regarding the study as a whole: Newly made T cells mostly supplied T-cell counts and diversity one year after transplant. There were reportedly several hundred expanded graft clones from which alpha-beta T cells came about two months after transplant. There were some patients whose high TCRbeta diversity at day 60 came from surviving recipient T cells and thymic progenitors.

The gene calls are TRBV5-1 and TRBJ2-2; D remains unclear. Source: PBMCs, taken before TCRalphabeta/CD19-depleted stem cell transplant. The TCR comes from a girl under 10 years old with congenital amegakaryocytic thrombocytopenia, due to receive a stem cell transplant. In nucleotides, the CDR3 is TGCGCCAGCAGCCACAGCACCGGGGAGCTGTTTTTT. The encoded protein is CASSHSTGELFF.